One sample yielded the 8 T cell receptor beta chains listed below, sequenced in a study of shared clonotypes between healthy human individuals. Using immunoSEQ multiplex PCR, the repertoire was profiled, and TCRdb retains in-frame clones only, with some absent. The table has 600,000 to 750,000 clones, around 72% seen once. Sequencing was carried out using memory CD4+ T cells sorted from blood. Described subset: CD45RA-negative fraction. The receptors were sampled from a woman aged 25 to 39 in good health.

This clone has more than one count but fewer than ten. The CDR3 sequence: CASSPQGGQETQYF. DNA of the CDR3: TGTGCCAGCTCACCACAGGGTGGCCAAGAGACCCAGTACTTC. This chain links TRBV18 with TRBJ2-5; no firm D call. The CDR3 sequence is 14 residues long. The V end was cut by 1 base, the J end by 1 base, with 7 bases between. The germline V gene encodes CDR1 KGHSH and CDR2 LQKENI.

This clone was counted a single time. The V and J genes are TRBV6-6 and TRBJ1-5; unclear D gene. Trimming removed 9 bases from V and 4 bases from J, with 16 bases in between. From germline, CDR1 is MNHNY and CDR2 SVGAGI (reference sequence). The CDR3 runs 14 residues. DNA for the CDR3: TGTGCCAGTCGGGAGTCGGACGTTAATCAGCCCCAGCATTTT. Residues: CASRESDVNQPQHF.

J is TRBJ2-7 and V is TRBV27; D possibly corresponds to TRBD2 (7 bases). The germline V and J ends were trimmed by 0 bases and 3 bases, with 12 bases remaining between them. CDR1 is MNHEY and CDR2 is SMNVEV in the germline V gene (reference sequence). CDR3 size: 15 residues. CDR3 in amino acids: CASSLSAGAIYEQYF. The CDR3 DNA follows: TGTGCCAGCAGTTTATCCGCGGGGGCGATCTACGAGCAGTACTTC.

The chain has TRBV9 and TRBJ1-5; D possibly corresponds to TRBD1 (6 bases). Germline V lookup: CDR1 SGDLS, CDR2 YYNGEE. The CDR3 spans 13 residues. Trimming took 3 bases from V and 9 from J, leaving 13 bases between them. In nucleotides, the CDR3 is TGTGCCAGCAGCGGGGGGGGACAAGTGCCCCAGCATTTT. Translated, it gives CASSGGGQVPQHF.

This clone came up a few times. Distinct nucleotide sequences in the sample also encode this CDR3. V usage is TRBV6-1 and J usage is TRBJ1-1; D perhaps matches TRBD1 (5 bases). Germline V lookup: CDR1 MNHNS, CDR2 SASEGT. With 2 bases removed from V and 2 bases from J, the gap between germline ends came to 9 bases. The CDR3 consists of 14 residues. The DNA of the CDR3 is TGTGCCAGCAGTGAACTGAGGACAAACACTGAAGCTTTCTTT. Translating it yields CASSELRTNTEAFF.

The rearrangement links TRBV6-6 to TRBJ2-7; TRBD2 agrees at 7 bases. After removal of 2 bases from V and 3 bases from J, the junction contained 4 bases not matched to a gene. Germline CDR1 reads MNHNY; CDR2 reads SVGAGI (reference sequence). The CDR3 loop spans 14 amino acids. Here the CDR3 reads CASSYGAGYYEQYF. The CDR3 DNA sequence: TGTGCCAGCAGTTACGGAGCGGGGTACTACGAGCAGTACTTC.

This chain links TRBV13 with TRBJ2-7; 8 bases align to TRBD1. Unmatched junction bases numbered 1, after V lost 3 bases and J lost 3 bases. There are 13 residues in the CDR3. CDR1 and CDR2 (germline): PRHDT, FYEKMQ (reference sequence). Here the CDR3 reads CASSFGTGYEQYF. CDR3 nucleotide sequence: TGTGCCAGCAGCTTCGGGACAGGCTACGAGCAGTACTTC.

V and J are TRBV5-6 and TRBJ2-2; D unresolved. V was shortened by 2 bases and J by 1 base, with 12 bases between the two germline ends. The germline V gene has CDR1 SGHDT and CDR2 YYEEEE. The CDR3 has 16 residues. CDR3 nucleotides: TGTGCCAGCAGCTTCCGAGGCTCGATGAACACCGGGGAGCTGTTTTTT. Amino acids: CASSFRGSMNTGELFF.